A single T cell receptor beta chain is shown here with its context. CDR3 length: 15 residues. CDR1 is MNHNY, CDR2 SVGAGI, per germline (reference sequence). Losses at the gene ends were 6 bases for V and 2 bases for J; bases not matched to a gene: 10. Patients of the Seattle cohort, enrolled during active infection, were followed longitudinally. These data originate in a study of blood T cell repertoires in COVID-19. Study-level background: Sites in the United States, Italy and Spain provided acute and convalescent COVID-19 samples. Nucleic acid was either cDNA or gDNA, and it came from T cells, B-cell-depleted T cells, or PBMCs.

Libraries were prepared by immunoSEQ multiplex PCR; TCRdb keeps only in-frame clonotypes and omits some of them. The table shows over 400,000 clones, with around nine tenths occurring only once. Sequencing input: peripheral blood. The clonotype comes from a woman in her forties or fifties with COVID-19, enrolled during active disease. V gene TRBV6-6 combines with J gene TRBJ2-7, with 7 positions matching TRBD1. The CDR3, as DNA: TGTGCCAGCAGGGTCGGGACAGCTATAACCTACGAGCAGTACTTC. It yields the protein CASRVGTAITYEQYF.